The source of this T cell receptor (beta chain) is a study of T cell changes during pregnancy in multiple sclerosis. Trimming cost V 4 bases and J 6 bases; bases outside gene matches: 1. The CDR3 loop spans 13 amino acids. Germline V gives CDR1 SGHRS, CDR2 YFSETQ. TCRdb's table, derived via immunoSEQ multiplex PCR, lists solely in-frame clones and lacks some. The top ten hold roughly 0.92% of the sample, which has tens of thousands of clones, approximately 92% seen once. The sample in question was peripheral blood, obtained after pregnancy. V usage is TRBV5-1 and J usage is TRBJ2-4; the match to TRBD1 covers 10 bases. The TCR sequence derives from a female donor with multiple sclerosis, enrolled in a pregnancy study. Here the CDR3 DNA reads TGCGCCAGCAGCCGGACAGGGGGAAACATTCAGTACTTC. It yields the protein CASSRTGGNIQYF.